The 32 T cell receptor beta chains below all came from one sample that was sequenced in a study of blood T cell repertoires in COVID-19. Clones were sequenced by immunoSEQ multiplex PCR, and TCRdb holds only the in-frame ones, with some missing. Among some 54,000 clones listed, roughly 86% were seen once. Input material: peripheral blood. The source of these receptors is a man of 80 years or more with active or convalescent COVID-19.

This chain connects TRBV19 to TRBJ2-5; 8 bases match TRBD1. V lost 5 bases to trimming and J lost 5 bases; unmatched junction nucleotides: 10. Germline V gives CDR1 LNHDA, CDR2 SQIVND (reference sequence). The CDR3 has 15 residues. CDR3 sequence reads: CASSLQGALLETQYF. The CDR3, as DNA: TGTGCCAGTAGTCTGCAGGGGGCGCTTCTTGAGACCCAGTACTTC.

The chain combines TRBV5-1 with TRBJ2-3; tentatively, D is TRBD2 (5 bases). CDR1 is SGHRS, CDR2 YFSETQ, per germline. The CDR3 length is 16 residues. The ends were cut back, 2 bases at V and 1 base at J, with 14 bases in the middle. DNA for the CDR3: TGCGCCAGCAGCTTTCTCCTAGCTACCGGCACAGATACGCAGTATTTT. It is translated as CASSFLLATGTDTQYF.

The CDR3 protein is CASSPLTSGGTYEQYF. As DNA, the CDR3 is TGTGCCAGCAGCCCTCTGACTAGCGGGGGGACCTACGAGCAGTACTTC. The chain uses TRBV7-8 and TRBJ2-7; 13 nucleotides line up with TRBD2. CDR3 length equals 16 residues. Germline-derived CDR1 and CDR2 are SGHVS and FQNEAQ. With 5 bases clipped from V and 2 bases from J, the junction kept 6 bases outside the gene matches. Supplemented by reference TRBV7-8 and TRBJ2-7, the full variable domain reads GAGVSQSPRYKVAKRGQDVALRCDPISGHVSLFWYQQALGQGPEFLTYFQNEAQLDKSGLPSDRFFAERPEGSVSTLKIQRTQQEDSAVYLCASSPLTSGGTYEQYFGPGTRLTVT.

The chain combines TRBV20-1 with TRBJ2-7; TRBD2 matches 10 bases. The length of the CDR3 is 17 residues. The V gene end was trimmed by 3 bases and the J gene end by 3 bases; junction bases not matched to a gene: 14. Germline V gives CDR1 DFQATT, CDR2 SNEGSKA (reference sequence). CDR3 protein: CSASTPASGGFYYEQYF. CDR3 in DNA: TGCAGTGCTAGTACCCCAGCTAGCGGGGGATTCTACTACGAGCAGTACTTC.

J is TRBJ1-4 and V is TRBV5-4; 8 bases map to TRBD1. Germline lookup yields CDR1 SGHNT and CDR2 YYREEE (reference sequence). This CDR3 contains 15 residues. V shed 3 bases and J 4 bases; nucleotides not matched to a gene: 5. CDR3 nucleotide sequence: TGTGCCAGCAGCTCACGGGACAGGTTTAATGAAAAACTGTTTTTT. Amino acids: CASSSRDRFNEKLFF.

This chain uses TRBV18 with TRBJ1-6; 9 bases are shared with TRBD1. V dropped 8 bases and J dropped 5; count of bases not matched to a gene: 7. CDR1 is KGHSH and CDR2 is LQKENI in the germline V gene. The CDR3 consists of 15 residues. CDR3 coding DNA: TGTGCCAGCGTCGGACAGGGGATAGATAATTCACCCCTCCACTTT. Amino acids: CASVGQGIDNSPLHF.

The count of this clone is one. This CDR3 reads CASSPGTGSVQETQYF. CDR3 bases: TGTGCCAGCTCACCTGGAACAGGGTCGGTCCAAGAGACCCAGTACTTC. This rearrangement joins TRBV18 to TRBJ2-5, with a possible D match to TRBD1 (6 bases). The CDR3 has 16 residues. V was cut by 3 bases and J by 1 base, with 15 bases left in between. Germline CDR1 reads KGHSH; CDR2 reads LQKENI. Looking up the rest from reference TRBV18 and TRBJ2-5 gives the full variable domain: NAGVMQNPRHLVRRRGQEARLRCSPMKGHSHVYWYRQLPEEGLKFMVYLQKENIIDESGMPKERFSAEFPKEGPSILRIQQVVRGDSAAYFCASSPGTGSVQETQYFGPGTRLLVL.

This clone appeared a few times. This rearrangement joins TRBV19 to TRBJ2-5, with TRBD1 matching over 8 bases. The V and J ends lost 5 bases and 5 bases, in that order; junction bases with no gene match: 10. The CDR3 length is 15 residues. CDR1 is LNHDA, CDR2 SQIVND, per germline (reference sequence). CDR3 nucleotides: TGTGCCAGTAGTGCCCCCGGACAGGGCCGGGAGACCCAGTACTTC. Encoded protein: CASSAPGQGRETQYF. Supplemented by reference TRBV19 and TRBJ2-5, the full variable domain reads DGGITQSPKYLFRKEGQNVTLSCEQNLNHDAMYWYRQDPGQGLRLIYYSQIVNDFQKGDIAEGYSVSREKKESFPLTVTSAQKNPTAFYLCASSAPGQGRETQYFGPGTRLLVL.

V gene TRBV7-2 combines with J gene TRBJ2-1, with D possibly TRBD1 on 6 matching bases. This CDR3 is 17 amino acids long. The V and J ends lost 5 bases and 0 bases respectively, with 17 bases between them. Per the germline V gene, CDR1 is SGHTA and CDR2 is FQGNSA. CDR3 sequence reads: CASSPRTGIASYNEQFF. CDR3 nucleotide sequence: TGTGCCAGCAGCCCGCGTACAGGGATCGCCTCCTACAATGAGCAGTTCTTC.

This clone appeared once. This chain links TRBV28 with TRBJ2-1, with TRBD2 identical over 10 bases. Germline V CDR1 and CDR2: MDHEN, SYDVKM. V dropped 6 bases and J dropped 7; count of bases not matched to a gene: 6. The CDR3 contains 14 residues. The CDR3 DNA follows: TGTGCCAGCAGGAGCGGGGGGGCCGGAAATGAGCAGTTCTTC. Its protein is CASRSGGAGNEQFF.

The rearrangement uses TRBV5-4 and TRBJ1-2, with a weak D call TRBD1 (5 bases). The CDR3 sequence is 19 residues long. The germline V gene has CDR1 SGHNT and CDR2 YYREEE (reference sequence). Trimming took off 0 bases at V and 2 bases at J, with 23 bases between the two ends. CDR3 region: CASSLGGRRRTNINYGYTF. Here the CDR3 DNA reads TGTGCCAGCAGCTTGGGGGGCCGTCGACGGACGAATATCAACTATGGCTACACCTTC.

The chain combines TRBV7-2 with TRBJ2-5; 9 bases map to TRBD1. The J segment lost 1 base and the V segment lost 4 bases, leaving 4 bases of the junction unmatched. The length of the CDR3 is 15 residues. Germline CDR1 and CDR2: SGHTA and FQGNSA. CDR3 sequence (DNA): TGTGCCAGCAGCTCGGACAGGGGATTCCAAGAGACCCAGTACTTC. It is translated as CASSSDRGFQETQYF.

V and J are TRBV30 and TRBJ1-1; D call uncertain. The CDR3 runs 10 residues. Germline V gene data show CDR1 as GTSNPN and CDR2 as SVGIG (reference sequence). V lost 4 bases and J 3 bases, leaving 3 bases between the germline ends. CDR3 in DNA: TGTGCCTGGACTCACACTGAAGCTTTCTTT. This gives the protein CAWTHTEAFF.

The V gene is TRBV10-3, the J gene TRBJ2-2, with D possibly being TRBD1 (6 bases). Germline V gene data show CDR1 as ENHRY and CDR2 as SYGVKD. Trimming took off 10 bases at V and 1 base at J, with 13 bases between the two ends. This CDR3 is built from 14 residues. CDR3 sequence (DNA): TGTGCCACCGTCTCGACAGGGAACACCGGGGAGCTGTTTTTT. Protein sequence: CATVSTGNTGELFF.

The chain combines TRBV19 with TRBJ1-1, with 7 bases fitting TRBD1. The CDR3 contains 14 residues. V shed 5 bases and J 4 bases; nucleotides not matched to a gene: 7. From germline, CDR1 is LNHDA and CDR2 SQIVND (reference sequence). This CDR3 is CASSPRQGGTEAFF. The CDR3 region has the DNA TGTGCCAGTAGTCCTCGACAGGGAGGCACTGAAGCTTTCTTT.

The genes are TRBV15 and TRBJ1-6; TRBD1 is a possible D gene (5 bases). This CDR3 is 14 amino acids long. CDR1 and CDR2 (germline): LNHNV, YYDKDF (reference sequence). V lost 0 bases, J lost 8 bases, and 8 bases lay in between. The CDR3 region has the DNA TGTGCCACCAGCAGAGATCCGGGGGATTCACCCCTCCACTTT. The encoded protein is CATSRDPGDSPLHF. Complete variable domain (other parts from reference TRBV15 and TRBJ1-6): DAMVIQNPRYQVTQFGKPVTLSCSQTLNHNVMYWYQQKSSQAPKLLFHYYDKDFNNEADTPDNFQSRRPNTSFCFLDIRSPGLGDTAMYLCATSRDPGDSPLHFGNGTRLTVT.

This clone was seen a few times. V usage is TRBV19 and J usage is TRBJ2-7, with 7 bases fitting TRBD1. V lost 4 bases and J lost 0; bases outside the gene matches: 6. The germline V gene has CDR1 LNHDA and CDR2 SQIVND (reference sequence). This CDR3 has 15 amino acids. The CDR3 is CASSRLGTASYEQYF. The CDR3 nucleotides are TGTGCCAGTAGTAGGTTAGGGACAGCCTCCTACGAGCAGTACTTC.

This sequence joins TRBV28 and TRBJ2-2; D gene unclear. Germline V gene sequence: CDR1 MDHEN, CDR2 SYDVKM. Trimming removed 6 bases from V and 5 bases from J, with 4 bases in between. This CDR3 has 11 residues. Here the CDR3 reads CASSGTGELFF. As DNA, the CDR3 is TGTGCCAGCAGCGGGACCGGGGAGCTGTTTTTT.

V is TRBV7-3 and J is TRBJ2-1, with a tentative D call TRBD2 (5 bases). The V end lost 2 bases, the J end lost 5 bases, and 10 bases lay between the germline ends. The V gene's germline CDR1 is SGHTA and CDR2 FQGTGA. CDR3 length: 14 residues. CDR3 sequence: CASSLLATNNEQFF. CDR3 nucleotide sequence: TGTGCCAGCAGCTTACTAGCTACTAACAATGAGCAGTTCTTC.

This clone was seen a single time. The chain is built from TRBV7-6 and TRBJ2-6; D perhaps matches TRBD2 (6 bases). The V gene lost 7 bases and the J gene lost 0 bases, with 16 bases spanning the gap. The CDR3 is 17 residues long. In germline, CDR1 is SGHVS, CDR2 FNYEAQ. The CDR3 DNA reads TGTGCCAGCACCCGTTCTGGAGGGTTCTCTGGGGCCAACGTCCTGACTTTC. The encoded protein is CASTRSGGFSGANVLTF. The entire variable domain, with the rest obtained from reference TRBV7-6 and TRBJ2-6, is as follows: GAGVSQSPRYKVTKRGQDVALRCDPISGHVSLYWYRQALGQGPEFLTYFNYEAQQDKSGLPNDRFSAERPEGSISTLTIQRTEQRDSAMYRCASTRSGGFSGANVLTFGAGSRLTVL.

V gene TRBV19 combines with J gene TRBJ1-3; D unclear. The length of the CDR3 is 14 residues. V lost 5 bases, J lost 0 bases, and 8 bases lay in between. Per the germline V gene, CDR1 is LNHDA and CDR2 is SQIVND (reference sequence). In DNA, the CDR3 is TGTGCCAGTAGTGCGCCGAGCTCTGGAAACACCATATATTTT. This gives the protein CASSAPSSGNTIYF.

The J gene is TRBJ1-5, the V gene TRBV30; D gene uncertain. V shed 3 bases and J shed 1 base, with 4 bases lying between them. Germline V CDR1 and CDR2: GTSNPN, SVGIG (reference sequence). The CDR3 covers 12 residues. CDR3 DNA: TGTGCCTGGAGCGGGAGCAATCAGCCCCAGCATTTT. Translating gives CAWSGSNQPQHF.

V is TRBV7-9 and J is TRBJ1-1, with D maybe TRBD1 (5 bases). The germline V and J ends were trimmed by 5 bases and 0 bases, with 13 bases remaining between them. CDR1 is SEHNR, CDR2 FQNEAQ, per germline (reference sequence). The CDR3 extends over 15 amino acids. This chain's CDR3 is CASSGQGIMNTEAFF. The CDR3 DNA follows: TGTGCCAGCAGCGGGCAGGGCATAATGAACACTGAAGCTTTCTTT.

The chain carries TRBV10-3 and TRBJ1-4; TRBD1 might be the D (6 bases). This CDR3 is 16 amino acids long. Trimming cost V 2 bases and J 4 bases, with 14 bases left between them. Per germline, CDR1 ENHRY and CDR2 SYGVKD. The CDR3 sequence: CAISEGPTGINEKLFF. The CDR3 bases are TGTGCCATCAGTGAGGGCCCGACAGGAATTAATGAAAAACTGTTTTTT.

The chain is built from TRBV25-1 and TRBJ1-1; 9 nucleotides agree with TRBD1. Trimming at V came to 3 bases and at J to 2 bases, leaving 13 bases not matched to a gene. The CDR3 consists of 18 residues. Germline CDR1 reads MGHDK; CDR2 reads SYGVNS. CDR3: CASSEHTGGADTNTEAFF. CDR3 nucleotide sequence: TGTGCCAGCAGTGAGCACACAGGGGGCGCGGATACTAACACTGAAGCTTTCTTT.

CDR3 sequence (DNA): TGTGCCAGCAGCTTTAACACAGATACGCAGTATTTT. It encodes CASSFNTDTQYF. The chain recombines TRBV7-2 with TRBJ2-3; no reliable D call. V lost 3 bases to trimming and J lost 2 bases, with 3 bases between them. The germline CDR1 and CDR2 sequences are SGHTA and FQGNSA. The CDR3 sequence is 12 residues long.

In its sample, this clone was seen once. V gene TRBV18 combines with J gene TRBJ2-1; 7 bases agree with TRBD2. This CDR3 comprises 16 residues. Germline CDR1 is KGHSH and CDR2 is LQKENI. V shed 3 bases, J shed 5 bases, and the junction held 10 bases outside the gene matches. CDR3 in amino acids: CASSPLAPRGDNEQFF. Here the CDR3 DNA reads TGTGCCAGCTCACCCCTAGCACCCCGGGGGGACAATGAGCAGTTCTTC.

CDR3 in amino acids: CASSPSAGQETQYF. DNA of the CDR3: TGTGCCAGCTCACCGAGTGCAGGCCAAGAGACCCAGTACTTC. V usage is TRBV18 and J usage is TRBJ2-5; no firm D call. The germline gives CDR1 KGHSH, CDR2 LQKENI. V was clipped by 3 bases and J by 1 base, with 9 bases between them. The CDR3 runs to 14 residues.

The chain recombines TRBV27 with TRBJ2-5; TRBD2 is a possible D gene (6 bases). Looked up from germline, CDR1 is MNHEY and CDR2 is SMNVEV (reference sequence). The V and J ends lost 8 bases and 0 bases respectively, with 25 bases between them. There are 18 residues in the CDR3. The CDR3 sequence: CASGPRGSGSTYQETQYF. The CDR3 coding sequence is TGTGCCAGCGGCCCCCGAGGGAGCGGGTCCACGTACCAAGAGACCCAGTACTTC.

The CDR3 spells CASSYNIHLEQYF. As DNA, the CDR3 is TGTGCCAGCAGTTACAACATCCATCTCGAGCAGTACTTC. V usage is TRBV6-2 or TRBV6-3 and J usage is TRBJ2-7, with D hard to call. The CDR3 extends over 13 amino acids. Per germline, CDR1 MNHEY and CDR2 SVGEGT. V was trimmed by 2 bases and J by 6 bases, leaving 11 bases between them.

The rearrangement links TRBV30 to TRBJ1-6; D ambiguous. This CDR3 comprises 11 residues. Germline V gene sequence: CDR1 GTSNPN, CDR2 SVGIG (reference sequence). V was clipped by 1 base and J by 12 bases, with 7 bases between them. The CDR3 DNA follows: TGTGCCTGGAGTGATACAGAACCCCTCCACTTT. This codes for CAWSDTEPLHF. Together with reference TRBV30 and TRBJ1-6, the CDR3 gives the full variable domain: SQTIHQWPATLVQPVGSPLSLECTVEGTSNPNLYWYRQAAGRGLQLLFYSVGIGQISSEVPQNLSASRPQDRQFILSSKKLLLSDSGFYLCAWSDTEPLHFGNGTRLTVT.

The V and J genes are TRBV5-1 and TRBJ2-5; the D is unclear. The V end lost 0 bases, the J end lost 1 base, and 4 bases lay between the germline ends. This CDR3 spans 13 amino acids. The germline V gene encodes CDR1 SGHRS and CDR2 YFSETQ. CDR3 DNA: TGCGCCAGCAGCTTGGGAGGCCAAGAGACCCAGTACTTC. This gives the protein CASSLGGQETQYF.